This TCR beta chain was found in a study of shared clonotypes between healthy human individuals. The CDR3 consists of 15 residues. Deletions cut 2 bases from V and 2 bases from J, with 13 bases between. Germline values: CDR1 SEHNR, CDR2 FQNEAQ (reference sequence). TCRdb's table, derived via immunoSEQ multiplex PCR, lists solely in-frame clones and lacks some. This sample has over 1.5 million clones, with 95% to 99% found just once. The sequence derives from a man under 40 in good health. Material for sequencing was naive CD4+ T cells sorted from blood. Subset here: CD45RA+ positively selected. The chain is built from TRBV7-9 and TRBJ2-7, with D perhaps TRBD1 (5 bases). The CDR3 coding sequence is TGTGCCAGCAGCTTAATCGCAGGGCCGGCCTACGAGCAGTACTTC. Translated: CASSLIAGPAYEQYF.